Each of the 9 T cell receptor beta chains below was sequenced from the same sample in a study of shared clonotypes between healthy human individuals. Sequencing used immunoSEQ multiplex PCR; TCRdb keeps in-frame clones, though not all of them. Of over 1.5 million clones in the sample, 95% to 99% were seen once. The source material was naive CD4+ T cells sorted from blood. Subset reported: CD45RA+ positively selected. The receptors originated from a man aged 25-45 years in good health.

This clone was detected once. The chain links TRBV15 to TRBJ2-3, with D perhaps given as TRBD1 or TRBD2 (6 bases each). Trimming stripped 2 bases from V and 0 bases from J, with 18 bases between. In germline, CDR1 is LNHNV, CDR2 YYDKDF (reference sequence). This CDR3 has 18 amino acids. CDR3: CATSRLHQGGLSTDTQYF. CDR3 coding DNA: TGTGCCACCAGCAGACTGCATCAAGGGGGACTGAGCACAGATACGCAGTATTTT.

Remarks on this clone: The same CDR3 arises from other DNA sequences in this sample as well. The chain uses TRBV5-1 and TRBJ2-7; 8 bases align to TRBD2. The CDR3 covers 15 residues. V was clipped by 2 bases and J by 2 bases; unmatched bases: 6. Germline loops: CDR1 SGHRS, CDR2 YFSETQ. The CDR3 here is CASSFRSGVTYEQYF. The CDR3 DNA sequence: TGCGCCAGCAGCTTTCGTAGCGGGGTTACCTACGAGCAGTACTTC.

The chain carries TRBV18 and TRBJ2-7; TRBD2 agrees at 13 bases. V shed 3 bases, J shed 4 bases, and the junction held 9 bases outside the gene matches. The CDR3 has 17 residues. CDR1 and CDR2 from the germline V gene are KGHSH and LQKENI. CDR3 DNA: TGTGCCAGCTCACCGAACCCGGGACTAGCGGGATCTTACGAGCAGTACTTC. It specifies CASSPNPGLAGSYEQYF.

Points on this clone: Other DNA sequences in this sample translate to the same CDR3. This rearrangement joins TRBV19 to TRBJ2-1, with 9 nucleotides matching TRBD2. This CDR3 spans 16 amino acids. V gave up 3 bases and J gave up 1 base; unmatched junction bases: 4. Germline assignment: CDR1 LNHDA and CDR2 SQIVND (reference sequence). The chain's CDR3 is CASSISAGGSYNEQFF. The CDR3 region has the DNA TGTGCCAGTAGTATTTCCGCGGGAGGGTCCTACAATGAGCAGTTCTTC.

For the CDR3, the DNA is TGTGCCAGCTCCCCCGGGACAGGGGAGGATGAGCAGTTCTTC. Its translation is CASSPGTGEDEQFF. The chain uses TRBV18 and TRBJ2-1; 10 nucleotides line up with TRBD1. From germline, CDR1 is KGHSH and CDR2 LQKENI. Germline trimming cut 6 bases from V and 8 bases from J; bases unmatched to any gene: 7. The CDR3 totals 14 residues. Filled out from reference TRBV18 and TRBJ2-1, the complete variable domain reads NAGVMQNPRHLVRRRGQEARLRCSPMKGHSHVYWYRQLPEEGLKFMVYLQKENIIDESGMPKERFSAEFPKEGPSILRIQQVVRGDSAAYFCASSPGTGEDEQFFGPGTRLTVL.

CDR3 DNA: TGCGCCAGCAGCCAAGAGATTGGGGCGGCCTACGAGCAGTACTTC. Translated, it gives CASSQEIGAAYEQYF. V gene TRBV4-1 combines with J gene TRBJ2-7, with D perhaps matching TRBD1 (5 bases). The CDR3 is 15 residues long. Germline V gene lookup returns CDR1 MGHRA and CDR2 YSYEKL. V was pared by 0 bases and J by 2 bases, with 11 bases between.

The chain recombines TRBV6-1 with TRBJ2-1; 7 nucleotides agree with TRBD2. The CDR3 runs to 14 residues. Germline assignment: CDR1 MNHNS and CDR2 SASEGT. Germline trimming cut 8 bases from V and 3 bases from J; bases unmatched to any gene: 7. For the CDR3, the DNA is TGTGCCAGCGGCCGGGCTAGCGGCTACAATGAGCAGTTCTTC. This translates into CASGRASGYNEQFF.

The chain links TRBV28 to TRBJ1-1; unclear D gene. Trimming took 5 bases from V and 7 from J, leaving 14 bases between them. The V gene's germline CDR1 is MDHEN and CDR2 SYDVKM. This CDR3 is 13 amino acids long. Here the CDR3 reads CASSLPVNSEAFF. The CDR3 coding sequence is TGTGCCAGCAGTCTCCCGGTCAATAGTGAAGCTTTCTTT.

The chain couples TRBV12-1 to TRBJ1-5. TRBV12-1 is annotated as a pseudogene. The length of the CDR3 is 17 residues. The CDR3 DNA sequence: TGTGCCAGCAGCTTTGTAGTGTGGGGAGGGAGCAATCAGCCCCAGCATTTT. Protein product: CASSFVVWGGSNQPQHF.